This T cell receptor beta chain stems from a study of cytomegalovirus exposure and HLA in healthy donors (dated 2017 in TCRdb). The study in broad terms: An earlier analysis of several hundred of the donors reported more than 250 Gb of sequence data and some 120 million unique TCR beta sequences from 150 million to 200 million T cells. Approximately 310 gigabases of sequencing data and 70 million to 85 million unique TCR sequences were included in an early release covering 500 to 750 HLA-typed donors. Of the 300 to 500 genotyped donors, approximately 80% were placed in the genetic ancestry cluster associated with self-reported Caucasian donors. The study aimed to test whether cataloging public T cell receptors could reveal signatures of past pathogen exposure. The study used immunosequencing to profile the T cell repertoires of hundreds of subjects and linked those repertoires to cytomegalovirus serostatus. Along with the approximately 700-subject first cohort, a separate validation cohort of around 120 different subjects was used. High-throughput TCR immunosequencing, statistical association of individual TCRs with disease status, and machine learning were combined to predict cytomegalovirus infection status. A later analysis re-analyzed previously published TCR beta repertoires from 500 to 700 donors and added high-resolution HLA genotyping to study TCR occurrence patterns. The later analysis used no new phenotypic data to find candidate immune exposures, relying instead on TCR beta sequences and their occurrence across donors. In an earlier analysis of 500 to 650 of the donors, high-throughput TCR beta sequencing was used to judge whether each TCR beta V gene segment behaved as functional or pseudogenic. Donor age, sex, ethnicity and CMV serostatus were compiled together with the repertoire data. Genome-wide SNP genotypes for about three fifths of the roughly 700 donors were used in a later genetic analysis, which treated that subset as a discovery cohort. Every repertoire in the discovery cohort had been generated on one and the same sequencing platform. HLA typing covered class I and class II loci at four-digit resolution. Typing coverage differed by locus: A, B, C, DRB1 and DQB1 were typed in roughly 620-630 donors, DQA1 in 522, DPA1 in 600 to 610, and DPB1 in just under 480. Several DR-DQ haplotypes were handled as single units for association and clustering because linkage in the cohort was strong. Among some 410 genotyped donors of the cohort, an average of around 240,000 unique TCR beta nucleotide sequences were sequenced per donor, roughly 20% of them non-productive.

In total, roughly 670 healthy bone marrow donors made up the cohort. Cohort members were all nominally healthy when sampled, although unrecorded immune exposures were likely present. The donor tested CMV seronegative and was one of the 352 seronegative cohort members. A peripheral blood sample was collected from each donor, and TCR beta sequencing was performed on peripheral blood mononuclear cells. The Qiagen DNeasy Blood Extraction Kit was used to extract genomic DNA from the blood cell samples. Library construction relied on the immunoSEQ multiplex PCR assay. The multiplex PCR relied on a mix of 60 forward primers for TCR Vbeta segments and 13 reverse primers for TCR Jbeta segments. Amplification of the CDR3 region of rearranged TCR beta genes was performed with a multiplex PCR assay on genomic DNA. Amplified TCR beta libraries were sequenced as 87-base-pair reads on the Illumina HiSeq System. Per the authors' processing: A later analysis tallied around 80 million unique TCR beta chains across the 700 or so repertoires, and around 9.9 million of those chains were shared by two or more donors. To remove PCR and sequencing errors, raw reads were error-corrected and collapsed into unique sequences using a nearest-neighbor algorithm that merged closely related sequences. To assign V, D and J gene segments, CDR3 sequences were aligned to IMGT reference sequences. For a sequence to be retained, a match of at least six nucleotides was required to both a V gene segment and a J gene segment. Rearrangements were called productive when the CDR3 lacked stop codons and stayed in frame with V and J; all others were non-productive. CDR3 was defined according to IMGT convention as the region running from the second conserved V-encoded cysteine to the conserved J-encoded phenylalanine. In an earlier analysis of some 550 of the donors, sequences lacking an unambiguous match to a single V gene segment were excluded. In an earlier analysis of roughly 500 of the donors, V segments were called functional above 56.7% productive rearrangements and were called segregating when the between-donor standard deviation exceeded 5%. A statistical classification framework was built to diagnose cytomegalovirus status from the catalog of TCR beta chain sequences. In a later analysis, V and J genes were assigned by comparing TCR nucleotide sequences against IMGT/GENE-DB human TR gene sequences. In a later analysis, CDR3 sequences and most-parsimonious VDJ recombination scenarios were assigned using the TCRdist pipeline. In a later analysis, each TCR beta chain was defined by its CDR3 amino acid sequence together with its V-gene family, and reads lacking a unique V-gene family were excluded. In a later analysis, approximately 590 highly shared, low-generation-probability nucleotide sequences were removed to address suspected cross-contamination and a sequencing artifact. In a later analysis, a clonal expansion index was calculated for each public chain from normalized within-repertoire ranks of inferred template counts. In a later analysis, generation probabilities were computed using a VDJ recombination model fitted to out-of-frame rearrangements, and the results were checked against IGoR. In a later analysis, hypergeometric tests were used to score TCR-TCR, TCR-HLA and TCR-CMV co-occurrence, with a repertoire-size bias correction applied to TCR pairs. False discovery rates were estimated in a later analysis by permuting HLA or CMV assignments 20 times. A later analysis grouped co-occurring TCRs with DBSCAN, adding TCRdist sequence similarity when clustering within HLA-allele-positive subsets. Repertoires with fewer than 30,000 or more than 120,000 public chains were left out of co-occurrence clustering, as were about five repertoires with anomalous nucleotide sharing. TCRdb limited this immuneACCESS table to in-frame rearrangements with V and J called. A share of clones is missing; checked studies link under half to unresolved V genes, and the rest is unexplained. V, J and clone size are taken as reported in that table, and D and trimming were inferred from the DNA itself. The sample table records 140,000 to 150,000 clones; 88% of these occur just once. The top ten hold 0.45% to 0.6% of the sample.

The germline V gene supplies CDR1 MNHEY and CDR2 SVGAGI. From its cysteine to its phenylalanine, the CDR3 spans 14 amino acids. The DNA shown is the 42-base CDR3, in frame from base 1. At the junction V is shortened by 7 bases and J by 4 bases, with 16 bases in between. Of note for this clone: This clone's antigen is unknown. No base qualities exist here, and no much larger clone lies one base off it.

Study-wide findings and limitations: In a later genetic analysis, fewer N-insertions in productive TCRs were reported among donors in an Asian-associated ancestry cluster than the approximately 710-donor mean. Correlated functional status among segregating V segments might be attributable to linkage disequilibrium, but an unknown experimental factor could not be ruled out. A later genetic analysis associated a missense DCLRE1C variant with V-gene and J-gene trimming of TCR beta chains, and an independent cohort replicated the association. A later analysis found that TCR association rates varied across HLA loci, with DRB1 alleles showing the most associated TCRs and HLA-C alleles the fewest. At a false discovery rate of 0.05, a later analysis linked under 20,000 TCR beta sequences to specific HLA alleles. The sequencing pipeline was judged likely to have produced a cluster of highly shared sequence variants as a technical artifact. In a later analysis, HLA-associated TCR beta chains were found to be more clonally expanded and to have lower generation probabilities than equally common non-associated chains. The presence/absence analyses assumed that sequencing depth was roughly uniform across donors, and that assumption may not be true. The 87-base-pair reads could not distinguish some IMGT-functional V segments, including TRBV6-2 and TRBV6-3, so those segments were excluded. Across donors, most TCR sequences were observed very rarely, whereas some public TCRs were present in many individuals. The earlier analysis of 587 of the donors excluded some 15 rarely observed V segments, including chromosome 9 orphons, because counts were too low. A later analysis reported that several top co-occurrence clusters appeared linked to parvovirus B19, influenza, CMV and Epstein-Barr virus. In this cohort, only TCR beta chains were sequenced, and detectable features were limited by the absence of alpha or paired-chain data. In vitro tests confirmed that a few of the cytomegalovirus-associated TCR beta chains recognize cytomegalovirus antigens. Because HLA typing was unavailable for some donors at each locus, only the typed subset was used in association tests. A further reported finding was that TCR beta sequences accurately predicted the HLA-A and HLA-B alleles for most subjects in the first cohort. CMV serostatus was the only immune exposure information available for the cohort. The study gave a list of under 200 TCR beta chains associated with cytomegalovirus. The classifier was reported to diagnose cytomegalovirus status with high specificity and sensitivity in both the original and validation cohorts. An earlier analysis of around 600 of the donors showed that most TCR beta V segments appeared in productive rearrangements either about 87% or about 30% of the time, which broadly matched IMGT annotations. The authors suggested that the approach could potentially be extended to other disease states and immunological phenotypes. A later analysis found that most CMV-associated TCR beta chains appeared HLA-restricted, with HLA associations seemingly driven largely by CMV exposure. When HLA alleles, especially DR and DQ, strongly co-occurred, attributing TCR associations to individual alleles was difficult.

The receptor's source is a woman aged 40 to 50 in good health and CMV-seronegative. The sample comprised PBMCs. The V gene is TRBV6-5 and the J gene is TRBJ1-1, with the D gene too uncertain to name. The bases are TGTGCCAGCAAGCCCCTCGGAGACGGCACTGAAGCTTTCTTT. This translates into CASKPLGDGTEAFF.